Listed here is a single T cell receptor beta chain. Libraries were prepared by immunoSEQ multiplex PCR; TCRdb keeps only in-frame clonotypes and omits some of them. The data contain 150,000 to 200,000 clones, around nine tenths of them seen just once; the ten biggest clones take up about 3%. V trimming: 3 bases; J trimming: 1 base; junction bases outside the gene matches: 26. The CDR3 length is 22 residues. CDR1 and CDR2 (germline): LGHNT, FRNRAP. The data derive from a study of blood T cell repertoires in COVID-19. Specimen: peripheral blood. V gene TRBV12-5 combines with J gene TRBJ2-7; 8 nucleotides match TRBD2. The TCR was taken from a man aged 35 to 55 with active or convalescent COVID-19. In DNA form, the CDR3 reads TGTGCTAGTGGTTTCGGTTTCGTACCCAGTTCCCCGACTAGCGATCTGTCCTACGAGCAGTACTTC. Encoded protein: CASGFGFVPSSPTSDLSYEQYF.